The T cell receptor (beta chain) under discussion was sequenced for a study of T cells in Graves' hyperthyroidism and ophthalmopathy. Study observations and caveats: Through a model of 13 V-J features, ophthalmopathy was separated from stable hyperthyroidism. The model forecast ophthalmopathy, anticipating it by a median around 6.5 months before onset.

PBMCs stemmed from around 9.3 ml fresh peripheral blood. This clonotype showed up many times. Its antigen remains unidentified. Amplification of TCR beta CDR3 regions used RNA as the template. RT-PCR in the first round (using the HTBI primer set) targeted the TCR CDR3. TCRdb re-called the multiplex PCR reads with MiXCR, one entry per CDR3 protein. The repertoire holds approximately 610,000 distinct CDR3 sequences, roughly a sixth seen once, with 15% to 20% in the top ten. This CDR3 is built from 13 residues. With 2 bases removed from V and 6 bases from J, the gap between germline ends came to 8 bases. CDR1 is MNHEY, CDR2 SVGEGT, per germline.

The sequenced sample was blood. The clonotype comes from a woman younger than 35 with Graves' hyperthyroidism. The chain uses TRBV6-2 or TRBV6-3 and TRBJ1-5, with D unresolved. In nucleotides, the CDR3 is TGTGCCAGCAGTTACCTCCGGGGTCAGCCCCAGCATTTT. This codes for CASSYLRGQPQHF.